Listed below are T cell receptor beta chains from one sample, sequenced in a study of long-term antiretroviral therapy in people with HIV. The method was immunoSEQ multiplex PCR; TCRdb's version includes in-frame clones alone and lacks a portion of them. The data show 16,000 or so clones, with around four fifths seen just once and about a fifth held by the top ten. Sequencing was performed on unsorted PBMCs, taken 2.1 years after starting antiretroviral therapy. These receptors all come from a man between 40 and 49 years old with HIV. Both conserved end residues are part of each CDR3. Fields, in order: clone size, D gene, V gene, J gene, CDR3 DNA, CDR3 protein. The D gene is left open where the match is weak. The size of a clone is reported for some rows only, either as once, few or many, or as a class for expanded clones.

clone_size: few
d_call: NA
v_call: TRBV19
j_call: TRBJ1-2
cdr3_nt: TGTGCCAGTAGTATAGGCGGTCAGAAAGGCTACACCTTC
cdr3_aa: CASSIGGQKGYTF

clone_size: once
d_call: NA
v_call: TRBV18
j_call: TRBJ1-1
cdr3_nt: TGTGCCAGCTCACCACGGGAGAGGACATATGAAGCTTTCTTT
cdr3_aa: CASSPRERTYEAFF

clone_size: NA
d_call: NA
v_call: TRBV30
j_call: TRBJ1-1
cdr3_nt: TGTGCCTGGAGTCCTCAGGGGATTCACACTGAAGCTTTCTTT
cdr3_aa: CAWSPQGIHTEAFF

clone_size: NA
d_call: TRBD1
v_call: TRBV19
j_call: TRBJ1-2
cdr3_nt: TGTGCCAGTGGAGTACAGGGGGTCAGGGGTGGCTACACCTTC
cdr3_aa: CASGVQGVRGGYTF

clone_size: NA
d_call: NA
v_call: TRBV6-6
j_call: TRBJ2-6
cdr3_nt: TGTGCCAGCGTCAAGGGCCCTGGGGCCAACGTCCTGACTTTC
cdr3_aa: CASVKGPGANVLTF

clone_size: NA
d_call: NA
v_call: TRBV27
j_call: TRBJ1-2
cdr3_nt: TGTGCCAGCAGTTCCACAGGGAACTCCTATGGCTACACCTTC
cdr3_aa: CASSSTGNSYGYTF

clone_size: NA
d_call: NA
v_call: TRBV29-1
j_call: TRBJ1-2
cdr3_nt: TGCAGCGTTGAAGTTGCCCCCGCCATGAATGGCTACACCTTC
cdr3_aa: CSVEVAPAMNGYTF

clone_size: NA
d_call: NA
v_call: TRBV5-6
j_call: TRBJ2-7
cdr3_nt: TGTGCCAGCAGCTTGGGGCCGAGCTCCTACGAGCAGTACTTC
cdr3_aa: CASSLGPSSYEQYF

clone_size: few
d_call: TRBD1
v_call: TRBV6-5
j_call: TRBJ1-2
cdr3_nt: TGTGCCAGCAGTTACAGGGGACAGGGGTATGGCTACACCTTC
cdr3_aa: CASSYRGQGYGYTF

clone_size: NA
d_call: NA
v_call: TRBV4-1
j_call: TRBJ1-2
cdr3_nt: TGCGCCAGCAGTGACAGGTTGCGTAACTATGGCTACACCTTC
cdr3_aa: CASSDRLRNYGYTF

clone_size: once
d_call: TRBD2
v_call: TRBV27
j_call: TRBJ2-7
cdr3_nt: TGTGCCAGCAGTTGGACTAGCATCCACGAGCAGTACTTC
cdr3_aa: CASSWTSIHEQYF

clone_size: few
d_call: NA
v_call: TRBV19
j_call: TRBJ1-5
cdr3_nt: TGTGCCAGTACCATGGGGGTAATGAGCAATCAGCCCCAGCATTTT
cdr3_aa: CASTMGVMSNQPQHF

clone_size: NA
d_call: TRBD2
v_call: TRBV5-4
j_call: TRBJ2-4
cdr3_nt: TGTGCCAGCAGCTTGGATGGGGGGGGGAGGGAAGGCATTCAGTACTTC
cdr3_aa: CASSLDGGGREGIQYF

clone_size: NA
d_call: NA
v_call: TRBV30
j_call: TRBJ2-4
cdr3_nt: TGTGCCTGGAGTAGGGGAAGTTACCTAGCCAAAAACATTCAGTACTTC
cdr3_aa: CAWSRGSYLAKNIQYF

clone_size: NA
d_call: NA
v_call: TRBV5-5
j_call: TRBJ1-1
cdr3_nt: TGTGCCAGCAGCTTCAGGTGGATTGAGAACACTGAAGCTTTCTTT
cdr3_aa: CASSFRWIENTEAFF

clone_size: NA
d_call: NA
v_call: TRBV4-1
j_call: TRBJ2-7
cdr3_nt: TGCGCCAGCAGCCAAGGGCAGAACTACGAGCAGTACTTC
cdr3_aa: CASSQGQNYEQYF

clone_size: NA
d_call: NA
v_call: TRBV5-1
j_call: TRBJ1-4
cdr3_nt: TGCGCCAGCAGCCCTGGAAGGGGGGGGCTTAATGAAAAACTGTTTTTT
cdr3_aa: CASSPGRGGLNEKLFF

clone_size: once
d_call: TRBD1
v_call: TRBV4-2
j_call: TRBJ1-4
cdr3_nt: TGTGCCAGCAGCCAGACAGGGGGCGGCCGTAATGAAAAACTGTTTTTT
cdr3_aa: CASSQTGGGRNEKLFF

clone_size: NA
d_call: NA
v_call: TRBV21-1
j_call: TRBJ1-1
cdr3_nt: TGTGCCAGCCGGCCGTTCTGGGCGGCGAACACTGAAGCTTTCTTT
cdr3_aa: CASRPFWAANTEAFF

clone_size: few
d_call: TRBD1
v_call: TRBV13
j_call: TRBJ2-7
cdr3_nt: TGTGCCAGCAGACCGGGACAGGGTGTAAACGAGCAGTACTTC
cdr3_aa: CASRPGQGVNEQYF

clone_size: NA
d_call: TRBD1
v_call: TRBV28
j_call: TRBJ1-2
cdr3_nt: TGTGCCAGCATCAAATACAGGGGGAACTATGGCTACACCTTC
cdr3_aa: CASIKYRGNYGYTF

clone_size: NA
d_call: NA
v_call: TRBV10-3
j_call: TRBJ1-5
cdr3_nt: TGTGCCATCAGTGAGTTGGGCGGAAATCAGCCCCAGCATTTT
cdr3_aa: CAISELGGNQPQHF

clone_size: NA
d_call: TRBD2
v_call: TRBV19
j_call: TRBJ2-2
cdr3_nt: TGTGCCAGTAGTCGGGGAGGGGCAGGGAGAGCCGGGGAGCTGTTTTTT
cdr3_aa: CASSRGGAGRAGELFF

clone_size: NA
d_call: NA
v_call: TRBV7-9
j_call: TRBJ1-1
cdr3_nt: TGTGCCAGCAGCCCGACAGCGAACACTGAAGCTTTCTTT
cdr3_aa: CASSPTANTEAFF

clone_size: few
d_call: NA
v_call: TRBV19
j_call: TRBJ1-1
cdr3_nt: TGTGCCAGTACCTCGACAGCGCGGTTCACTGAAGCTTTCTTT
cdr3_aa: CASTSTARFTEAFF